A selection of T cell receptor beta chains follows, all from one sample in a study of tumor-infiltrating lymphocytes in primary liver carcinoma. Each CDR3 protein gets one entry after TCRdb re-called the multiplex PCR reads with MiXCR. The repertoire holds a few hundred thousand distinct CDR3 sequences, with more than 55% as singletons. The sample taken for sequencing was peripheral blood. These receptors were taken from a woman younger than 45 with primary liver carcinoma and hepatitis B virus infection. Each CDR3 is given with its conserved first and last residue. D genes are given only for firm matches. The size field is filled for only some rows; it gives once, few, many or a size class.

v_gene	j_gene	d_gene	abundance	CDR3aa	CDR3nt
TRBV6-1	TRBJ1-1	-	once	CASSESGKDTEAFF	TGTGCCAGCAGTGAGTCGGGAAAGGACACTGAAGCTTTCTTT
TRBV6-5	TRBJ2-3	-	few	CASSDRSTDTQYF	TGTGCCTCCTCGGACAGAAGCACAGATACGCAGTATTTT
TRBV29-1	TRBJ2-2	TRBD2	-	CSFGDRASGENTRELFF	TGCAGCTTTGGAGACAGAGCCAGCGGGGAAAACACCAGGGAGCTGTTTTTT
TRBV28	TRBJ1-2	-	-	CASRGNKNYGYTF	TGTGCCAGCCGGGGGAACAAAAACTATGGCTACACCTTC
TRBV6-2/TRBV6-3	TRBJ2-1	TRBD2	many	CASRLAGGGGNEQFF	TGTGCCAGCAGGCTAGCGGGAGGGGGTGGGAATGAGCAGTTCTTC
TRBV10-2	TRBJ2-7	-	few	CASSEDRTSYEQYF	TGCGCCAGCAGTGAGGACCGTACCTCCTACGAGCAGTACTTC
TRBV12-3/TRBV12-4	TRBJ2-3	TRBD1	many	CASSATGTGRTDTQYF	TGTGCCAGCAGTGCCACCGGGACAGGGCGCACAGATACGCAGTATTTT
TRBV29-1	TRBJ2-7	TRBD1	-	CSVVRGLDEQYF	TGCAGCGTTGTAAGGGGGCTGGACGAGCAGTACTTC
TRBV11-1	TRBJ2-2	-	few	CASGLVPGANTGELFF	TGTGCCAGCGGCTTAGTACCAGGTGCGAACACCGGAGAGCTGTTTTTT
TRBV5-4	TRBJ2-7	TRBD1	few	CASSLGTGGAVQYF	TGTGCCAGCAGCTTGGGCACAGGGGGCGCCGTGCAGTACTTC
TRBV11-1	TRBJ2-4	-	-	CASSLRGVNNIRYF	TGTGCCAGCAGCTTAAGGGGCGTCAATAACATTCGGTACTTC
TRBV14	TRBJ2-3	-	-	CASSQRDGNFRTQYF	TGTGCCAGCAGCCAACGGGACGGCAATTTCCGAACGCAGTATTTT
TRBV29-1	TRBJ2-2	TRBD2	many	CSVEVGGPSTGELFF	TGCAGCGTTGAGGTGGGAGGGCCCAGCACCGGGGAGCTGTTTTTT
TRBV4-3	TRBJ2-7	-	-	CASSQGHSSYEHYF	TGCGCCAGCAGCCAGGGACACAGCTCCTACGAGCACTACTTC
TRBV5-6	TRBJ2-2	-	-	CVASGARTGELFF	TGTGTCGCCTCTGGGGCGCGGACCGGGGAGCTGTTTTTT